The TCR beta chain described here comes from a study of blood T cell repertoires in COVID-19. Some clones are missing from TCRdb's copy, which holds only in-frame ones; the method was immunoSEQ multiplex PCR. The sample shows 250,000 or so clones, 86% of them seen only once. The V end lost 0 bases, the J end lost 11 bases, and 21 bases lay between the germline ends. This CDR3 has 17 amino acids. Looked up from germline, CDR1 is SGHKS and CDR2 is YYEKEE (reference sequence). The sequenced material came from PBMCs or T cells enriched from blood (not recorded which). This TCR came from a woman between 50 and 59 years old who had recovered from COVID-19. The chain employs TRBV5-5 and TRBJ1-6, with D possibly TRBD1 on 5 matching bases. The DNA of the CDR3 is TGTGCCAGCAGCTTGGGTTCCAGGGAAGGTTCGGAGCCACCCCTCCACTTT. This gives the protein CASSLGSREGSEPPLHF.